A single sample is the source of the 21 T cell receptor beta chains below, sequenced in a study of shared clonotypes between healthy human individuals. Sequenced by immunoSEQ multiplex PCR; TCRdb stores in-frame clones only, minus some. This table has over a million clones, under 80% appearing once. Sequenced: memory CD4+ T cells sorted from blood. Specified subset: CD45RA-negative fraction. These receptors were collected from a man younger than 35 in good health.

CDR3 DNA: TGCGCCAGCAGCCCAGGACAGGGGGGGAATTCACCCCTCCACTTT. This translates into CASSPGQGGNSPLHF. The chain joins TRBV5-1 to TRBJ1-6; 10 nucleotides agree with TRBD1. Germline V lookup: CDR1 SGHRS, CDR2 YFSETQ. The ends lost 4 bases at V and 7 bases at J; junction bases unmatched: 5. The CDR3 is 15 amino acids.

The rearrangement links TRBV6-6 to TRBJ1-1; 10 positions agree with TRBD1. Germline CDR1 reads MNHNY; CDR2 reads SVGAGI (reference sequence). With V trimmed by 5 bases and J by 10 bases, 7 bases remained unmatched. The CDR3 length is 13 residues. The CDR3 protein is CASSGQGDRRAFF. DNA of the CDR3: TGTGCCAGCAGTGGACAGGGGGATCGCCGAGCTTTCTTT.

The chain recombines TRBV30 with TRBJ2-7; weak D call: TRBD1 (5 bases). This CDR3 is 13 amino acids long. Deletions cut 7 bases from V and 5 bases from J, with 18 bases between. Germline loops: CDR1 GTSNPN, CDR2 SVGIG (reference sequence). Here the CDR3 DNA reads TGTGCCTTTTCACTGGTAGCAGGGAACGAGCAGTACTTC. It codes for CAFSLVAGNEQYF.

J is TRBJ1-1 and V is TRBV28; a possible D gene is TRBD1 (5 bases). Trimming shortened V by 6 bases and J by 0 bases, and 11 bases separated the two germline ends. The CDR3 runs to 14 residues. Germline V gives CDR1 MDHEN, CDR2 SYDVKM. The CDR3 region is CASSPEGLNTEAFF. CDR3 coding DNA: TGTGCCAGCAGCCCTGAGGGGCTGAACACTGAAGCTTTCTTT.

The V and J genes are TRBV28 and TRBJ1-4; TRBD1 matches 7 bases. This CDR3 region has 16 residues. V lost 5 bases, J lost 6 bases, and 12 bases stayed unmatched. Germline V gene sequence: CDR1 MDHEN, CDR2 SYDVKM. In DNA, the CDR3 is TGTGCCAGCAGTCCCCCGTGGACAGGCAGATATGAAAAACTGTTTTTT. Amino acid sequence: CASSPPWTGRYEKLFF. Looking up the rest from reference TRBV28 and TRBJ1-4 gives the full variable domain: DVKVTQSSRYLVKRTGEKVFLECVQDMDHENMFWYRQDPGLGLRLIYFSYDVKMKEKGDIPEGYSVSREKKERFSLILESASTNQTSMYLCASSPPWTGRYEKLFFGSGTQLSVL.

J is TRBJ2-3 and V is TRBV18, with 8 bases lining up with TRBD1. The CDR3 extends over 15 amino acids. Trimming took 5 bases from V and 5 from J; bases not matched to a gene: 9. Germline CDR1 is KGHSH and CDR2 is LQKENI. CDR3 DNA sequence: TGTGCCAGCTCAAGGTTCCAGGGGGCCGAAGATACGCAGTATTTT. Protein: CASSRFQGAEDTQYF.

A remark on this clone: Other DNA sequences in this specimen translate into the identical CDR3. This rearrangement joins TRBV7-6 to TRBJ2-5; perhaps TRBD1 as D (5 bases). V lost 1 base, J lost 1 base, and 7 bases lay in between. Germline V gene sequence: CDR1 SGHVS, CDR2 FNYEAQ. CDR3 size: 14 residues. The CDR3 sequence: CASSLGQGQETQYF. The DNA for the CDR3 is TGTGCCAGCAGCTTAGGGCAGGGCCAAGAGACCCAGTACTTC.

This clone was observed a few times. The rearrangement links TRBV27 to TRBJ1-6, with D perhaps matching TRBD1 (5 bases). The CDR3 spans 15 residues. Germline values: CDR1 MNHEY, CDR2 SMNVEV (reference sequence). Trimming stripped 6 bases from V and 7 bases from J, with 16 bases between. The CDR3 coding sequence is TGTGCCAGCAGGAGGCAGGGAATACCCAATTCACCCCTCCACTTT. This codes for CASRRQGIPNSPLHF.

This clone showed up just once. This specimen includes other DNA sequences encoding the same CDR3. The genes are TRBV10-3 and TRBJ2-7; D not certain. Trimming removed 0 bases from V and 4 bases from J, with 4 bases in between. This CDR3 is 12 amino acids long. Germline-derived CDR1 and CDR2 are ENHRY and SYGVKD. As DNA, the CDR3 is TGTGCCATCAGTGAGTCCTCATACGAGCAGTACTTC. Encoded protein: CAISESSYEQYF.

This rearrangement joins TRBV2 to TRBJ2-2; 12 positions agree with TRBD2. J lost 7 bases, V lost 6 bases, and 6 bases had no gene match. Germline CDR1 reads SNHLY; CDR2 reads FYNNEI. The length of the CDR3 is 15 residues. The CDR3 nucleotides read TGTGCCAGCAGGCAGACTAGCGGGGGTTTCGGGGAGCTGTTTTTT. Protein sequence: CASRQTSGGFGELFF.

This clone was detected many times. The chain couples TRBV18 to TRBJ1-4; D perhaps matches TRBD1 (6 bases). This CDR3 is built from 20 residues. Trimming pared 3 bases from V and 0 bases from J, leaving 23 bases between. The germline V gene encodes CDR1 KGHSH and CDR2 LQKENI. Written as DNA, the CDR3 is TGTGCCAGCTCACCCGCCTGGAAGGCCAGGGGTTCGACAACTAATGAAAAACTGTTTTTT. Translation gives CASSPAWKARGSTTNEKLFF.

The chain is built from TRBV6-1 and TRBJ1-4; tentative D call: TRBD1 (5 bases). V shed 6 bases and J shed 7 bases, with 12 bases lying between them. Germline CDR1 reads MNHNS; CDR2 reads SASEGT. The CDR3 consists of 13 residues. CDR3 amino acids: CASRGVGGEKLFF. CDR3 nucleotides: TGTGCCAGCAGAGGGGTCGGAGGTGAAAAACTGTTTTTT.

V is TRBV12-1 and J is TRBJ2-5; TRBD2 is taken as the D call from the table, unchecked against the DNA. TRBV12-1 counts as a pseudogene. The CDR3 spans 18 residues. As DNA, the CDR3 is TGTGCCAGCAGCTTTGGGGGCGCTAGCGGGGGGACCCAAGAGACCCAGTACTTC. Translating gives CASSFGGASGGTQETQYF.

This chain uses TRBV7-3 with TRBJ2-7; TRBD1 matches at 8 bases. V shed 4 bases and J 4 bases; nucleotides not matched to a gene: 12. Germline CDR1 SGHTA, CDR2 FQGTGA. This CDR3 comprises 16 residues. CDR3 region: CASSSRTGSIGYEQYF. The CDR3 DNA reads as TGTGCCAGCAGCTCACGGACAGGGTCGATAGGGTACGAGCAGTACTTC.

The chain joins TRBV19 to TRBJ2-1; the D gene is possibly TRBD2 (6 bases). V lost 4 bases to trimming and J lost 2 bases, with 15 bases between them. Looked up from germline, CDR1 is LNHDA and CDR2 is SQIVND (reference sequence). The CDR3 runs 16 residues. DNA of the CDR3: TGTGCCAGTAGTACGGACGGGAGACGGGCCTACAATGAGCAGTTCTTC. It encodes CASSTDGRRAYNEQFF.

In this sample, this clone turned up a few times. V is TRBV14 and J is TRBJ2-3, with 7 bases lining up with TRBD2. V lost 4 bases and J lost 1; bases outside the gene matches: 5. Looked up from germline, CDR1 is SGHDN and CDR2 is FVKESK. The CDR3 totals 15 residues. The CDR3, as DNA: TGTGCCAGCAGCCCAAAAGCGGGACGCACAGATACGCAGTATTTT. It specifies CASSPKAGRTDTQYF.

This clone was detected many times. This sequence joins TRBV11-1 and TRBJ2-1; D assignment may be TRBD1 or TRBD2 (6 bases each). The V gene lost 5 bases and the J gene lost 2 bases, with 19 bases spanning the gap. The CDR3 covers 17 residues. Germline V gives CDR1 SGHAT, CDR2 FQDESV (reference sequence). The DNA of the CDR3 is TGTGCCAGCAGCCCAGGGGCCCAGGGGAGGCCCTACAATGAGCAGTTCTTC. Translation: CASSPGAQGRPYNEQFF. The variable domain in full, with the rest retrieved from reference TRBV11-1 and TRBJ2-1, is EAEVAQSPRYKITEKSQAVAFWCDPISGHATLYWYRQILGQGPELLVQFQDESVVDDSQLPKDRFSAERLKGVDSTLKIQPAELGDSAMYLCASSPGAQGRPYNEQFFGPGTRLTVL.

The chain employs TRBV6-6 and TRBJ2-7, with a possible D match to TRBD2 (5 bases). Looked up from germline, CDR1 is MNHNY and CDR2 is SVGAGI (reference sequence). There are 14 residues in the CDR3. V lost 2 bases and J lost 3, with 11 bases in between. CDR3 in DNA: TGTGCCAGCAGTTACAGGCAGACTAACTACGAGCAGTACTTC. Residues: CASSYRQTNYEQYF.

The CDR3 protein is CAISDPKLNTGELFF. The DNA of the CDR3 is TGTGCCATCAGCGACCCGAAATTAAACACCGGGGAGCTGTTTTTT. The chain links TRBV10-3 to TRBJ2-2; no definite D call. The CDR3 extends over 15 amino acids. From germline, CDR1 is ENHRY and CDR2 SYGVKD. Trimming cost V 6 bases and J 2 bases, with 13 bases left between them.

This sequence joins TRBV27 and TRBJ1-1, with 8 bases aligning to TRBD1. J lost 7 bases, V lost 5 bases, and 9 bases had no gene match. The CDR3 totals 14 residues. From germline, CDR1 is MNHEY and CDR2 SMNVEV (reference sequence). The CDR3 reads CASSPRGRWVEAFF. CDR3 bases: TGTGCCAGCAGTCCCAGGGGGCGTTGGGTTGAAGCTTTCTTT.

This clone was observed a single time. The chain is built from TRBV5-4 and TRBJ1-2; D uncertain. The CDR3 has 15 amino acids. The germline CDR1 and CDR2 sequences are SGHNT and YYREEE (reference sequence). V lost 2 bases and J 4 bases, leaving 15 bases between the germline ends. The CDR3 region has the DNA TGTGCCAGCAGCTTTAATTTGAGGGAATCCTATGGCTACACCTTC. Residues: CASSFNLRESYGYTF. Together with reference TRBV5-4 and TRBJ1-2, the CDR3 gives the full variable domain: ETGVTQSPTHLIKTRGQQVTLRCSSQSGHNTVSWYQQALGQGPQFIFQYYREEENGRGNFPPRFSGLQFPNYSSELNVNALELDDSALYLCASSFNLRESYGYTFGSGTRLTVV.